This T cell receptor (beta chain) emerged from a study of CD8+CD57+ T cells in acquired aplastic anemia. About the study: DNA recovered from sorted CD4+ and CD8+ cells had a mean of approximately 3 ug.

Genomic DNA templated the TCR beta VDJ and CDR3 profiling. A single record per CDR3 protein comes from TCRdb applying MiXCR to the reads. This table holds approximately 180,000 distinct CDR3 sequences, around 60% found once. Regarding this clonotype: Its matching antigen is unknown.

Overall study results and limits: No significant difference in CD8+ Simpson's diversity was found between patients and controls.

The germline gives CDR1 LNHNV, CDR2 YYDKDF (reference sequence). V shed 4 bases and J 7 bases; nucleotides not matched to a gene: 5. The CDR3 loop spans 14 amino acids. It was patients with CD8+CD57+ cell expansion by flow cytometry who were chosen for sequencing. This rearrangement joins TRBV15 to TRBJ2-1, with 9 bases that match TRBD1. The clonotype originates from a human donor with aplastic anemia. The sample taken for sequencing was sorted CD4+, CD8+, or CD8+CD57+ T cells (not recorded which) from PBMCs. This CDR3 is CATSTGTGRNEQFF. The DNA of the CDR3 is TGTGCCACCAGCACCGGGACAGGGCGGAATGAGCAGTTCTTC.